This TCR beta chain derives from a study of T cells in Graves' hyperthyroidism and ophthalmopathy. Study observations and caveats: The model's output predicted ophthalmopathy at a median of around 6.9 months prior to onset.

This clonotype was seen many times. The antigen is not known. There were TCR beta CDR3 regions amplified from RNA transcripts. The HTBI set primed first-round TCR CDR3 RT-PCR. TCRdb called the multiplex PCR reads again in MiXCR, with one record for every CDR3 protein. The table lists hundreds of thousands of distinct CDR3 sequences, approximately 26% of them singletons. Diagnosis of hyperthyroidism was new in patients aged 18 to 65, and its duration was under 2 months. Criteria for exclusion of patients were uncontrolled infection, other autoimmune disease, pregnancy or lactation. The sequenced material came from blood. This clonotype originated in a man aged 35 to 55 with Graves' hyperthyroidism that later progressed to Graves' ophthalmopathy.

The CDR3 spells CASSPGTVYYEQYF. CDR3 nucleotides: TGTGCCAGCAGCCCCGGGACGGTATACTACGAGCAGTACTTC. V gene TRBV7-6 combines with J gene TRBJ2-7; D tentatively reads TRBD1 or TRBD2 (5 bases each). Germline CDR1 reads SGHVS; CDR2 reads FNYEAQ. Trimming took off 5 bases at V and 3 bases at J, with 14 bases between the two ends. The CDR3 has 14 residues.